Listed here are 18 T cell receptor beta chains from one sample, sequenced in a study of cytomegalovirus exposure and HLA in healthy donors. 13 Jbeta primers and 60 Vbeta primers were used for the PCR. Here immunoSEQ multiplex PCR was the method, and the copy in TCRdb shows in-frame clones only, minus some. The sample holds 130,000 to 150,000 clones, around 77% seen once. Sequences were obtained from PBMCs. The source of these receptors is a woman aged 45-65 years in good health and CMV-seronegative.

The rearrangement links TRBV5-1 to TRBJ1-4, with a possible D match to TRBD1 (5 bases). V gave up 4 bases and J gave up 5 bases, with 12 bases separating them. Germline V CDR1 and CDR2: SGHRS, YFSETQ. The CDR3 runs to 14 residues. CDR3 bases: TGCGCCAGCAGCATTACAGGAACAAATGAAAAACTGTTTTTT. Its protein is CASSITGTNEKLFF.

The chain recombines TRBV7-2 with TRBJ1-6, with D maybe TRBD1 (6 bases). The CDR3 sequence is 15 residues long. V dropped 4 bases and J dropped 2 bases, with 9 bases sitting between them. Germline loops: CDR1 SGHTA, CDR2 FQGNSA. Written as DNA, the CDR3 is TGTGCCAGCAGCTGGAAGGGGGCCTATAATTCACCCCTCCACTTT. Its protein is CASSWKGAYNSPLHF. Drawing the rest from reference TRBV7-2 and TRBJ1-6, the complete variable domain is GAGVSQSPSNKVTEKGKDVELRCDPISGHTALYWYRQSLGQGLEFLIYFQGNSAPDKSGLPSDRFSAERTGGSVSTLTIQRTQQEDSAVYLCASSWKGAYNSPLHFGNGTRLTVT.

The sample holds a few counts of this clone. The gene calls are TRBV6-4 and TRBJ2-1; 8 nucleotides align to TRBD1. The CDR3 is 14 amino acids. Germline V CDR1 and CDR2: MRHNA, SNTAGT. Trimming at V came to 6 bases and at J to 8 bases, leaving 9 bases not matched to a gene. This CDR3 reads CASRMDRVSDEQFF. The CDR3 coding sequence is TGTGCCAGCAGAATGGACAGGGTCTCCGATGAGCAGTTCTTC.

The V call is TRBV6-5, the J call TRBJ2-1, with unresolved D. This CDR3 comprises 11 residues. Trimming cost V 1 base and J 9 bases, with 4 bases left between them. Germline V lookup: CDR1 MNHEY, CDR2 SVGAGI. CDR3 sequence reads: CASSYLREQFF. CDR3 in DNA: TGTGCCAGCAGTTACTTGCGTGAGCAGTTCTTC.

CDR3 amino acids: CASSLVPRGTHGYTF. The DNA of the CDR3 is TGTGCCAGCAGCTTAGTTCCCAGGGGGACCCATGGCTACACCTTC. The genes are TRBV7-2 and TRBJ1-2; 7 bases are shared with TRBD1. The CDR3 contains 15 residues. V was pared by 1 base and J by 6 bases, with 8 bases of the junction left unmatched. Germline V gene data show CDR1 as SGHTA and CDR2 as FQGNSA.

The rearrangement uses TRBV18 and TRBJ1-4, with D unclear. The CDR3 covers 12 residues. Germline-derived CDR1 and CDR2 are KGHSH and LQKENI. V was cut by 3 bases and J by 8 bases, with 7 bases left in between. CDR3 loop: CASSPTVEKLFF. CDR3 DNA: TGTGCCAGCTCACCCACGGTCGAAAAACTGTTTTTT.

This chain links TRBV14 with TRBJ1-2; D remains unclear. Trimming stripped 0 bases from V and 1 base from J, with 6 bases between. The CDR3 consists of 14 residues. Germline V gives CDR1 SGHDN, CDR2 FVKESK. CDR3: CASSQDGVNYGYTF. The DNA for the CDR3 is TGTGCCAGCAGCCAAGACGGGGTTAACTATGGCTACACCTTC. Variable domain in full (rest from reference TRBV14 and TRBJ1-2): EAGVTQFPSHSVIEKGQTVTLRCDPISGHDNLYWYRRVMGKEIKFLLHFVKESKQDESGMPNNRFLAERTGGTYSTLKVQPAELEDSGVYFCASSQDGVNYGYTFGSGTRLTVV.

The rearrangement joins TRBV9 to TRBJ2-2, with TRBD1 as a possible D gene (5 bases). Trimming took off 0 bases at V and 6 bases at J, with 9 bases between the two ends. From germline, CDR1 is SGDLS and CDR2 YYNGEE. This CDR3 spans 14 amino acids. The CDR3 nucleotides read TGTGCCAGCAGCGTAGGGCAGGGTGCCGGGGAGCTGTTTTTT. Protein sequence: CASSVGQGAGELFF. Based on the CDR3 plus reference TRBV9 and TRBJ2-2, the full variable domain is DSGVTQTPKHLITATGQRVTLRCSPRSGDLSVYWYQQSLDQGLQFLIQYYNGEERAKGNILERFSAQQFPDLHSELNLSSLELGDSALYFCASSVGQGAGELFFGEGSRLTVL.

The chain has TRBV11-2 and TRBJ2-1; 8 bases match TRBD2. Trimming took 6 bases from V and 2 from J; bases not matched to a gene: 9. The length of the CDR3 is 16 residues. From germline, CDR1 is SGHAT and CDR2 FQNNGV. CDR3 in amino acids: CASRQGRGGPYNEQFF. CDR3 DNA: TGTGCCAGCAGACAAGGCCGGGGGGGCCCCTACAATGAGCAGTTCTTC.

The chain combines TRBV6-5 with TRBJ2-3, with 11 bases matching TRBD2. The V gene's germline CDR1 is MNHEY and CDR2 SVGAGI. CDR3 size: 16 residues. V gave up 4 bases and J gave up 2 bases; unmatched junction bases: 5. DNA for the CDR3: TGTGCCAGCAGTTCCCGACTAGCGGGAAACACAGATACGCAGTATTTT. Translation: CASSSRLAGNTDTQYF.

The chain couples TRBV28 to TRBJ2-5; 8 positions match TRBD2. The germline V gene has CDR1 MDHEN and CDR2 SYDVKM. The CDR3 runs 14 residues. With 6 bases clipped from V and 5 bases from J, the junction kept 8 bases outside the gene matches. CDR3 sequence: CASRSGGAWETQYF. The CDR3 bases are TGTGCCAGCAGATCCGGGGGGGCCTGGGAGACCCAGTACTTC.

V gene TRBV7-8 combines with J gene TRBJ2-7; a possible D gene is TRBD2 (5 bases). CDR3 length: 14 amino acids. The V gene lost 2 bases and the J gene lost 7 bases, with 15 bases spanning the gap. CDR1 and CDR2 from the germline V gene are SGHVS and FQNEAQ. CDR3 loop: CASSLSPGVQEQYF. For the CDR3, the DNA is TGTGCCAGCAGCTTATCCCCCGGGGTCCAAGAGCAGTACTTC.

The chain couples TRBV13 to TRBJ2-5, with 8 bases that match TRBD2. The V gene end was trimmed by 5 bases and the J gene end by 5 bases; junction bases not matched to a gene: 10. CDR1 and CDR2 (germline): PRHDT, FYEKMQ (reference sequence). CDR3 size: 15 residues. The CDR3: CASSPRGSGDETQYF. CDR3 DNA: TGTGCCAGCAGCCCCCGGGGTAGCGGGGATGAGACCCAGTACTTC.

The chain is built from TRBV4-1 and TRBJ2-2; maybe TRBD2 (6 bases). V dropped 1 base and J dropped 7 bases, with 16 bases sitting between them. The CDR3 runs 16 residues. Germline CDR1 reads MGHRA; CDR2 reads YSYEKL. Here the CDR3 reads CASSQVKGRRGGELFF. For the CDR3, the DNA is TGCGCCAGCAGCCAAGTCAAGGGGAGGAGGGGCGGGGAGCTGTTTTTT.

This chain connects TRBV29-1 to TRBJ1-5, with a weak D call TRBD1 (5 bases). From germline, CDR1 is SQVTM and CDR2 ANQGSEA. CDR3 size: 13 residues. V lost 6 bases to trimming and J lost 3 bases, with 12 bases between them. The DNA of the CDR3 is TGCAGCGTAGGTGGAGGGACCAATCAGCCCCAGCATTTT. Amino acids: CSVGGGTNQPQHF.

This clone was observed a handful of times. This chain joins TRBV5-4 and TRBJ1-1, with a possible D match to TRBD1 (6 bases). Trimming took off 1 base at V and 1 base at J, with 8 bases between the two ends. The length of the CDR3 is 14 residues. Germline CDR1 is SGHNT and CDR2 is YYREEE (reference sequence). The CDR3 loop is CASSLPTGNTEAFF. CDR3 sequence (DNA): TGTGCCAGCAGCTTGCCGACAGGGAACACTGAAGCTTTCTTT. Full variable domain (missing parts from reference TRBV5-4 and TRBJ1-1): ETGVTQSPTHLIKTRGQQVTLRCSSQSGHNTVSWYQQALGQGPQFIFQYYREEENGRGNFPPRFSGLQFPNYSSELNVNALELDDSALYLCASSLPTGNTEAFFGQGTRLTVV.

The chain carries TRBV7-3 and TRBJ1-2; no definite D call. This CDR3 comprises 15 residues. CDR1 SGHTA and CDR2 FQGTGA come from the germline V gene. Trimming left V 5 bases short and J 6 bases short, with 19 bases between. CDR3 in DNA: TGTGCCAGCAGCCAATACCCGAGTCAAGACAATGGCTACACCTTC. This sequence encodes CASSQYPSQDNGYTF. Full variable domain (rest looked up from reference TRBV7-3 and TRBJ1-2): GAGVSQTPSNKVTEKGKYVELRCDPISGHTALYWYRQSLGQGPEFLIYFQGTGAADDSGLPNDRFFAVRPEGSVSTLKIQRTERGDSAVYLCASSQYPSQDNGYTFGSGTRLTVV.

This CDR3 reads CASSRAGGLNTGELFF. CDR3 nucleotide sequence: TGCGCCAGCAGCCGGGCGGGGGGACTTAACACCGGGGAGCTGTTTTTT. The genes are TRBV5-1 and TRBJ2-2; 8 positions agree with TRBD2. The CDR3 consists of 16 residues. Germline trimming cut 4 bases from V and 2 bases from J; bases unmatched to any gene: 7. The germline gives CDR1 SGHRS, CDR2 YFSETQ.